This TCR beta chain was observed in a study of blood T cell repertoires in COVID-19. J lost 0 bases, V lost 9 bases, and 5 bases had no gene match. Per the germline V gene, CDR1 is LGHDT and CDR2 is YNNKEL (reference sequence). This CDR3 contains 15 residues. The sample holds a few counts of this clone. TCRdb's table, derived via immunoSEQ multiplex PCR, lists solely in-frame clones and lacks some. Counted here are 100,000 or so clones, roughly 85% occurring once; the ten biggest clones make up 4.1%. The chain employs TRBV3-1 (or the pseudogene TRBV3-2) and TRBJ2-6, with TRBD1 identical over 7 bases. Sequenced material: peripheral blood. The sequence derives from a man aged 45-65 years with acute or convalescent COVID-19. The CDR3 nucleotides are TGTGCCAGTACGACAGGGCGCTCTGGGGCCAACGTCCTGACTTTC. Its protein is CASTTGRSGANVLTF.